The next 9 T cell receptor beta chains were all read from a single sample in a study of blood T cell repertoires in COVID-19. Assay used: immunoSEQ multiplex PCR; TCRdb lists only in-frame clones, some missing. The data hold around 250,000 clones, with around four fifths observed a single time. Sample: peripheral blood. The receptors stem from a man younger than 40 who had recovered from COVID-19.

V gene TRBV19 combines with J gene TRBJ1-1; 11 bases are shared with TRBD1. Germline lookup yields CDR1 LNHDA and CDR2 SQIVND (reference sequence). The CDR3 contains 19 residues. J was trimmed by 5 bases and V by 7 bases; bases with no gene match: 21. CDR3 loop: CASKWTGGPVNSAGTEAFF. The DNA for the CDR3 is TGTGCCAGTAAATGGACAGGGGGCCCGGTAAACTCCGCGGGAACTGAAGCTTTCTTT.

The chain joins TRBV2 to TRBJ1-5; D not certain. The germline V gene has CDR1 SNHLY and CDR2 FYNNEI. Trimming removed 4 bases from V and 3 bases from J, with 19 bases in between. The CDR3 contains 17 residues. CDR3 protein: CASSGRQPLASNQPQHF. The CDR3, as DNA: TGTGCCAGCAGTGGTCGGCAGCCACTAGCCTCCAATCAGCCCCAGCATTTT.

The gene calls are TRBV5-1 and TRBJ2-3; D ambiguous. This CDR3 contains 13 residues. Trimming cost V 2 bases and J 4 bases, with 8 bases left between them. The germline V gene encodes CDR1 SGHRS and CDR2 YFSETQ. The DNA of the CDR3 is TGCGCCAGCAGCTTCGGCGGCGCAGATACGCAGTATTTT. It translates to CASSFGGADTQYF.

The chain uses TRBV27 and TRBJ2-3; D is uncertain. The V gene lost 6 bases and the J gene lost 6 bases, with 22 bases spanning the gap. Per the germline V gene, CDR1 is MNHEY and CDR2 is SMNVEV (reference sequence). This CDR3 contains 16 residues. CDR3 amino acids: CASRAGRLLVYDTQYF. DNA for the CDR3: TGTGCCAGCAGGGCCGGTAGACTGTTAGTCTACGATACGCAGTATTTT.

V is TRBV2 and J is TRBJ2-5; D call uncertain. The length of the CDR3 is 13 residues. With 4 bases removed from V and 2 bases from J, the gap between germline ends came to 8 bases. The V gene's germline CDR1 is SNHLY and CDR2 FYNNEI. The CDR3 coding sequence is TGTGCCAGCAGTGCAAACGGGCAAGAGACCCAGTACTTC. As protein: CASSANGQETQYF.

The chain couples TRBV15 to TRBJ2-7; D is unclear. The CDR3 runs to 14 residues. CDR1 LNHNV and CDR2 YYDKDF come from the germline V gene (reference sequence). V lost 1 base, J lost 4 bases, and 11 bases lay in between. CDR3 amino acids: CATSRGVSGYEQYV. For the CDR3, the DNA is TGTGCCACCAGCAGAGGCGTTAGTGGTTACGAGCAGTACGTC.

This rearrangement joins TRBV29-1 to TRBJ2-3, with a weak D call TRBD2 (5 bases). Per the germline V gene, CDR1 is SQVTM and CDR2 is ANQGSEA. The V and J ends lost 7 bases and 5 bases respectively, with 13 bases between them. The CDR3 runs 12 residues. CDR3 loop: CSAAVARDTQYF. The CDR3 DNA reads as TGCAGCGCTGCCGTAGCGAGAGATACGCAGTATTTT.

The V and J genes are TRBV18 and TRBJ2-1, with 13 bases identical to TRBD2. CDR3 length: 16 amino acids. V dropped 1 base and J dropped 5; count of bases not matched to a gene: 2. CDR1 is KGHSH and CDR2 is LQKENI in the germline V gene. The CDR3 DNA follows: TGTGCCAGCTCACCACGACTAGCGGGGGGCGACAATGAGCAGTTCTTC. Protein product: CASSPRLAGGDNEQFF.

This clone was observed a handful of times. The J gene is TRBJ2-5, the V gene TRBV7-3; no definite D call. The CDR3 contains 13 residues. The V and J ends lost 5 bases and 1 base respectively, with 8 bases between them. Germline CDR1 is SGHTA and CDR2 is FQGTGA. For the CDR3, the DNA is TGTGCCAGCAGCAAGCAGGCCCAAGAGACCCAGTACTTC. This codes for CASSKQAQETQYF.